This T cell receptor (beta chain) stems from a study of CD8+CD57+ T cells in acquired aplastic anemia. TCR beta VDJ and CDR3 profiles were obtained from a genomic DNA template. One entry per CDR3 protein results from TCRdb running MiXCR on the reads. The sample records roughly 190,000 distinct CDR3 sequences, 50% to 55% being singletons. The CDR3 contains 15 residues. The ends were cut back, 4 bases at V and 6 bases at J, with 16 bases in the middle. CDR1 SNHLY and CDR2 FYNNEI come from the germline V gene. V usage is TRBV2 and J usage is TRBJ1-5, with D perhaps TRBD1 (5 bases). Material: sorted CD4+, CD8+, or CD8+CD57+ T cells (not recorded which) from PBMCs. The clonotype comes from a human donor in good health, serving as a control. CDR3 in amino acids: CASSGKRGRGQPQHF. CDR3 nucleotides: TGTGCCAGCAGTGGAAAGCGGGGTAGGGGTCAGCCCCAGCATTTT. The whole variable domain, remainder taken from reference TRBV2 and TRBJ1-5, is EPEVTQTPSHQVTQMGQEVILRCVPISNHLYFYWYRQILGQKVEFLVSFYNNEISEKSEIFDDQFSVERPDGSNFTLKIRSTKLEDSAMYFCASSGKRGRGQPQHFGDGTRLSIL.